A selection of T cell receptor beta chains follows, all from one sample in a study of T cells in Graves' hyperthyroidism and ophthalmopathy. One entry per CDR3 protein results from TCRdb running MiXCR on the multiplex PCR reads. This sample has about 320,000 distinct CDR3 sequences, with around 17% found just once. Source material: blood. The receptors here all came from a man aged 30-40 years with Graves' hyperthyroidism. Each CDR3 is given with its conserved first and last residue. D genes are given only for firm matches. Not every row has a clone size; where given, it reads once, few, many or a size class.

many	TRBJ2-7	TRBV13	.	CASSLVGAPHEQYF	TGTGCCAGCAGCTTGGTGGGGGCCCCCCACGAGCAGTACTTC
.	TRBJ2-7	TRBV20-1	TRBD2	CSADKAGVDEQYF	TGCAGTGCTGACAAAGCGGGAGTGGACGAGCAGTACTTC
few	TRBJ1-1	TRBV11-3	.	CASAGGGSNRGTNTEAFF	TGTGCCAGCGCGGGAGGCGGATCCAATAGAGGGACGAACACTGAAGCTTTCTTT
.	TRBJ1-1	TRBV5-6	.	CASSLGRRNTEGFF	TGTGCCAGCAGCTTGGGGCGCCGGAACACTGAAGGTTTCTTT
few	TRBJ1-4	TRBV18	.	CASSRRQGENEKLFF	TGTGCCAGCTCACGTCGCCAAGGGGAAAATGAAAAACTGTTTTTT
many	TRBJ2-6	TRBV5-1	.	CASSVRPSGANVLTF	TGCGCCAGCAGCGTCAGACCCTCTGGGGCCAACGTCCTGACTTTC
.	TRBJ1-2	TRBV24-1	.	CATSDWDRTEGGYTF	TGTGCCACCAGTGATTGGGACCGGACAGAGGGTGGCTACACCTTC
few	TRBJ2-7	TRBV20-1	.	CSARDLATGTYEQYF	TGCAGTGCTAGAGATCTAGCGACCGGAACCTACGAGCAGTACTTC
.	TRBJ2-1	TRBV19	.	CASSIGETGQFF	TGTGCCAGTAGTATTGGGGAGACCGGACAGTTCTTC
many	TRBJ2-1	TRBV3-1	TRBD2	CASSQAGGSKQFF	TGTGCCAGCAGCCAAGCGGGCGGGAGTAAGCAGTTCTTC
many	TRBJ2-5	TRBV7-3	.	CASSLEPNEETQYF	TGTGCCAGCAGCTTAGAACCGAACGAGGAGACCCAGTACTTC
few	TRBJ2-2	TRBV28	.	CASSLFDTGELFF	TGTGCCAGCAGTTTATTCGACACCGGGGAGCTGTTTTTT
many	TRBJ2-2	TRBV24-1	TRBD1	CATSVRQGNTGELFF	TGTGCCACCAGTGTACGACAGGGGAACACCGGGGAGCTGTTTTTT